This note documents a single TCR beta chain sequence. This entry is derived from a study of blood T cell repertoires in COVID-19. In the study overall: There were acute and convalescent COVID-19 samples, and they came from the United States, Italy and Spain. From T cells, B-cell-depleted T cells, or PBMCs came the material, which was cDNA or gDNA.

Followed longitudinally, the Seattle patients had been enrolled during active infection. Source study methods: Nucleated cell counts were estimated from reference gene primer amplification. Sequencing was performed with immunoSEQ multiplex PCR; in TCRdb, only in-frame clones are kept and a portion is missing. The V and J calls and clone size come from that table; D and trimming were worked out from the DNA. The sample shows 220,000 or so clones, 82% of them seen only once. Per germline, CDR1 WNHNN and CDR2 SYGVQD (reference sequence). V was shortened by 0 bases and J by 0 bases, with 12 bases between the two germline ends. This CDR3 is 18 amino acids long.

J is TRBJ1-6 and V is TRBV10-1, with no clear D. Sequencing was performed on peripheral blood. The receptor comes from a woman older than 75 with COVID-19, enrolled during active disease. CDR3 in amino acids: CASSESSLAVSYNSPLHF. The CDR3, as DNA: TGCGCCAGCAGTGAGTCCTCCTTAGCTGTCTCCTATAATTCACCCCTCCACTTT.